These 19 T cell receptor beta chains were all obtained from the same sample, sequenced in a study of blood T cell repertoires in COVID-19. Profiling relied on immunoSEQ multiplex PCR, and the TCRdb table lists in-frame clones only, not all of them. The table has roughly 100,000 clones, around four fifths seen once. The sample comprised peripheral blood. All receptors derive from a man in his 70s with acute or convalescent COVID-19.

The rearrangement joins TRBV27 to TRBJ1-6, with D maybe TRBD1 (5 bases). Trimming took off 6 bases at V and 12 bases at J, with 21 bases between the two ends. This CDR3 region has 15 residues. The V gene's germline CDR1 is MNHEY and CDR2 SMNVEV (reference sequence). The CDR3 loop reads CASSPSVGGIGPLHF. DNA for the CDR3: TGTGCCAGCAGCCCCTCTGTGGGGGGAATCGGACCCCTCCACTTT.

The chain is built from TRBV27 and TRBJ1-6; the D is unclear. This CDR3 is 12 amino acids long. Germline loops: CDR1 MNHEY, CDR2 SMNVEV (reference sequence). The V end lost 6 bases, the J end lost 4 bases, and 4 bases lay between the germline ends. This chain's CDR3 is CASSLYNSPLHF. CDR3 in DNA: TGTGCCAGCAGCCTTTATAATTCACCCCTCCACTTT.

This sequence joins TRBV9 and TRBJ2-3, with TRBD1 as a possible D gene (5 bases). The V end lost 0 bases, the J end lost 4 bases, and 9 bases lay between the germline ends. Germline CDR1 reads SGDLS; CDR2 reads YYNGEE. The CDR3 has 14 amino acids. The CDR3 DNA follows: TGTGCCAGCAGCGTAGCCCCAGGGCCAGATACGCAGTATTTT. Its protein product is CASSVAPGPDTQYF.

This chain joins TRBV7-3 and TRBJ2-1; weak D call: TRBD2 (6 bases). Germline CDR1 reads SGHTA; CDR2 reads FQGTGA. V lost 8 bases and J lost 8, with 13 bases in between. There are 12 residues in the CDR3. CDR3 residues: CASGPRRDEQFF. CDR3 nucleotide sequence: TGTGCCAGCGGACCCCGGAGGGATGAGCAGTTCTTC.

The CDR3 coding sequence is TGTGCCATCAGTCGGACAGGTGATAGCAATCAGCCCCAGCATTTT. It codes for CAISRTGDSNQPQHF. The chain carries TRBV10-3 and TRBJ1-5; TRBD1 aligns across 7 bases. There are 15 residues in the CDR3. Trimming removed 5 bases from V and 0 bases from J; junction bases left unmatched: 4. Germline V gene lookup returns CDR1 ENHRY and CDR2 SYGVKD.

This chain uses TRBV24-1 with TRBJ1-5; 7 bases agree with TRBD1. Looked up from germline, CDR1 is KGHDR and CDR2 is SFDVKD. The CDR3 contains 15 residues. V was pared by 2 bases and J by 7 bases, with 7 bases of the junction left unmatched. CDR3 residues: CATSDSRQGFQPQHF. The CDR3 DNA reads as TGTGCCACCAGTGATTCCAGACAGGGCTTCCAGCCCCAGCATTTT.

V gene TRBV7-3 combines with J gene TRBJ2-1; 9 nucleotides line up with TRBD1. V shed 5 bases, J shed 0 bases, and the junction held 8 bases outside the gene matches. The CDR3 has 17 amino acids. Germline V gene data show CDR1 as SGHTA and CDR2 as FQGTGA. The CDR3 sequence: CASSPTGGELSYNEQFF. DNA for the CDR3: TGTGCCAGCAGCCCTACAGGGGGCGAGCTCTCCTACAATGAGCAGTTCTTC.

The V and J genes are TRBV29-1 and TRBJ2-5; D is unresolved. Looked up from germline, CDR1 is SQVTM and CDR2 is ANQGSEA. The CDR3 is 11 residues long. V was pared by 6 bases and J by 7 bases, with 12 bases between. CDR3 sequence reads: CSVKEVGTQYF. The CDR3 nucleotides read TGCAGCGTAAAAGAGGTTGGGACCCAGTACTTC.

The sample holds a few counts of this clone. V usage is TRBV2 and J usage is TRBJ1-5, with D perhaps matching TRBD1 (5 bases). Germline lookup yields CDR1 SNHLY and CDR2 FYNNEI. V lost 0 bases and J lost 11, with 29 bases in between. This CDR3 is built from 19 residues. The CDR3 region has the DNA TGTGCCAGCAGTGAAGCGCGGAATTTCTGGCCCCGCAGGGTCTTTGCCCAGCATTTT. Protein sequence: CASSEARNFWPRRVFAQHF.

The chain employs TRBV9 and TRBJ1-1; D is unclear. There are 15 residues in the CDR3. The V end was cut by 0 bases, the J end by 1 base, with 10 bases between. The V gene's germline CDR1 is SGDLS and CDR2 YYNGEE. In DNA form, the CDR3 reads TGTGCCAGCAGCGTAGGGCCAGATACGAACACTGAAGCTTTCTTT. Translating it yields CASSVGPDTNTEAFF. The variable domain in full, completed from reference TRBV9 and TRBJ1-1, reads DSGVTQTPKHLITATGQRVTLRCSPRSGDLSVYWYQQSLDQGLQFLIQYYNGEERAKGNILERFSAQQFPDLHSELNLSSLELGDSALYFCASSVGPDTNTEAFFGQGTRLTVV.

V gene TRBV11-2 combines with J gene TRBJ2-5, with TRBD2 matching over 7 bases. This CDR3 spans 15 amino acids. Germline CDR1 SGHAT, CDR2 FQNNGV. V was clipped by 7 bases and J by 2 bases; unmatched bases: 10. The CDR3 loop reads CASTTAAGRQETQYF. The DNA for the CDR3 is TGTGCCAGCACCACAGCAGCGGGGAGGCAAGAGACCCAGTACTTC.

The chain combines TRBV6-5 with TRBJ1-2; maybe TRBD1 (6 bases). The CDR3 is 14 amino acids. V dropped 6 bases and J dropped 1 base, with 12 bases sitting between them. In germline, CDR1 is MNHEY, CDR2 SVGAGI. The CDR3: CASRGTSLNYGYTF. CDR3 sequence (DNA): TGTGCCAGCAGGGGGACAAGCCTTAACTATGGCTACACCTTC.

Only one count was recorded for this clone. This rearrangement joins TRBV9 to TRBJ2-7; 10 bases match TRBD2. The junction had 5 bases not matched to a gene; V was cut back by 0 bases and J by 5 bases. Germline loops: CDR1 SGDLS, CDR2 YYNGEE. CDR3 length: 15 residues. CDR3 protein: CASSVGPSGRNEQYF. CDR3 DNA: TGTGCCAGCAGCGTAGGGCCTAGCGGGAGAAACGAGCAGTACTTC.

This clone was counted between two and nine times. The gene calls are TRBV4-3 and TRBJ1-2; D is undetermined. The germline V and J ends were trimmed by 0 bases and 5 bases, with 7 bases remaining between them. The CDR3 runs 13 residues. Germline V gene data show CDR1 as LGHNA and CDR2 as YSLEER. The CDR3 bases are TGCGCCAGCAGCCAAGAATTGAGTTATGGCTACACCTTC. This sequence encodes CASSQELSYGYTF.

V usage is TRBV30 and J usage is TRBJ2-7; tentatively, D is TRBD1 (5 bases). Trimming shortened V by 0 bases and J by 3 bases, and 9 bases separated the two germline ends. The germline gives CDR1 GTSNPN, CDR2 SVGIG (reference sequence). The CDR3 is 13 residues long. The CDR3 sequence is CAWSVGRDYEQYF. In nucleotides, the CDR3 is TGTGCCTGGAGTGTGGGCAGGGACTACGAGCAGTACTTC.

CDR3 DNA sequence: TGTGCCAGCAGCACCTCAGGGACTAGAGGGCTGGAGGAGCAGTTCTTC. It is translated as CASSTSGTRGLEEQFF. This rearrangement joins TRBV7-3 to TRBJ2-1; 8 positions match TRBD2. Germline trimming cut 5 bases from V and 10 bases from J; bases unmatched to any gene: 16. This CDR3 contains 16 residues. The germline V gene encodes CDR1 SGHTA and CDR2 FQGTGA. Full variable domain (remainder filled in from reference TRBV7-3 and TRBJ2-1): GAGVSQTPSNKVTEKGKYVELRCDPISGHTALYWYRQSLGQGPEFLIYFQGTGAADDSGLPNDRFFAVRPEGSVSTLKIQRTERGDSAVYLCASSTSGTRGLEEQFFGPGTRLTVL.

The V call is TRBV6-5, the J call TRBJ2-2, with D perhaps TRBD1 (6 bases). The length of the CDR3 is 14 residues. Trimming removed 10 bases at V and 5 bases at J, with 17 bases between. CDR1 is MNHEY and CDR2 is SVGAGI in the germline V gene. In DNA form, the CDR3 reads TGTGCCATCAATAGAGTAAGGGGGACCGGGGAGCTGTTTTTT. Amino acid sequence: CAINRVRGTGELFF.

The gene calls are TRBV5-1 and TRBJ2-3; TRBD2 is a possible D gene (7 bases). This CDR3 contains 19 residues. V was shortened by 0 bases and J by 3 bases, with 23 bases between the two germline ends. The germline gives CDR1 SGHRS, CDR2 YFSETQ. The CDR3 nucleotides are TGCGCCAGCAGCTTGGACCGTGGCGCGGGGGCGGGGAGGACAGATACGCAGTATTTT. It is translated as CASSLDRGAGAGRTDTQYF.

The chain uses TRBV9 and TRBJ2-7, with D possibly matching TRBD2 (5 bases). CDR3 length: 13 residues. The ends were cut back, 0 bases at V and 5 bases at J, with 9 bases in the middle. Germline CDR1 and CDR2: SGDLS and YYNGEE. The CDR3 loop reads CASSVALGDEQYF. In DNA form, the CDR3 reads TGTGCCAGCAGCGTAGCTCTCGGGGACGAGCAGTACTTC. Full variable domain (rest looked up from reference TRBV9 and TRBJ2-7): DSGVTQTPKHLITATGQRVTLRCSPRSGDLSVYWYQQSLDQGLQFLIQYYNGEERAKGNILERFSAQQFPDLHSELNLSSLELGDSALYFCASSVALGDEQYFGPGTRLTVT.